This T cell receptor (beta chain) was sequenced during a study of radiotherapy plus CTLA-4 blockade in lung cancer. In the study overall: Disease control was achieved by approximately 30% of patients, and objective responses by 18%.

Profiled with immunoSEQ multiplex PCR; TCRdb holds only in-frame clones, not every one. The sample has 45,000 or so clones; around 76% are singletons. Germline V lookup: CDR1 ENHRY, CDR2 SYGVKD. The CDR3 has 13 amino acids. The V gene lost 8 bases and the J gene lost 0 bases, with 5 bases spanning the gap. V gene TRBV10-3 combines with J gene TRBJ1-6, with D maybe TRBD1 (5 bases). This material consisted of peripheral blood, taken from a patient treated with radiotherapy plus ipilimumab. The clonotype comes from a human donor with non-small cell lung cancer who had stable disease on radiotherapy plus ipilimumab. CDR3 coding DNA: TGTGCCATCGGGGGCTCCTATAATTCACCCCTCCACTTT. Its protein is CAIGGSYNSPLHF.